One and the same sample provided the 6 T cell receptor beta chains below, sequenced in a study of cytomegalovirus exposure and HLA in healthy donors. This PCR relied on a set of 60 Vbeta primers and 13 Jbeta primers. The assay was immunoSEQ multiplex PCR, and TCRdb's table has in-frame clones only and misses some. The sample records roughly 130,000 clones, just under 80% being singletons. The sequenced sample was PBMCs. All receptors derive from a man aged 25-45 years in good health and CMV-seronegative.

The V call is TRBV18, the J call TRBJ1-1; D is uncertain. V gave up 4 bases and J gave up 3 bases, with 9 bases separating them. The CDR3 totals 13 residues. Germline V gene lookup returns CDR1 KGHSH and CDR2 LQKENI. CDR3 amino acids: CASSHARDTEAFF. DNA of the CDR3: TGTGCCAGCTCACATGCTCGGGACACTGAAGCTTTCTTT. Supplemented by reference TRBV18 and TRBJ1-1, the full variable domain reads NAGVMQNPRHLVRRRGQEARLRCSPMKGHSHVYWYRQLPEEGLKFMVYLQKENIIDESGMPKERFSAEFPKEGPSILRIQQVVRGDSAAYFCASSHARDTEAFFGQGTRLTVV.

This clone turned up a few times. The J gene is TRBJ2-5, the V gene TRBV7-2; 9 nucleotides match TRBD1. Germline loops: CDR1 SGHTA, CDR2 FQGNSA. The CDR3 has 15 residues. J gave up 5 bases and V 1 base, and 5 bases lay outside the gene matches. CDR3 nucleotides: TGTGCCAGCAGCTTAGAGGGGACAGGGTGGGAGACCCAGTACTTC. Residues: CASSLEGTGWETQYF.

This rearrangement joins TRBV5-1 to TRBJ1-6; 9 bases match TRBD1. CDR1 and CDR2 from the germline V gene are SGHRS and YFSETQ. After removal of 9 bases from V and 5 bases from J, the junction contained 6 bases not matched to a gene. The CDR3 covers 14 residues. This CDR3 reads CATRTGEDNSPLHF. The CDR3, as DNA: TGCGCCACCCGGACAGGGGAGGATAATTCACCCCTCCACTTT.

The chain links TRBV6-5 to TRBJ1-5; D is ambiguous. The CDR3 is 11 residues long. Looked up from germline, CDR1 is MNHEY and CDR2 is SVGAGI. V dropped 8 bases and J dropped 9 bases, with 11 bases sitting between them. CDR3 sequence reads: CASGEGRPQHF. The CDR3 region has the DNA TGTGCCAGCGGGGAGGGCCGGCCCCAGCATTTT.

In DNA form, the CDR3 reads TGTGCCAGCAGCGAGACAGGTTCTGGGGCCAACGTCCTGACTTTC. Translation: CASSETGSGANVLTF. The genes are TRBV9 and TRBJ2-6; weak D call: TRBD1 (6 bases). Trimming stripped 3 bases from V and 1 base from J, with 8 bases between. CDR3 length: 15 residues. Per the germline V gene, CDR1 is SGDLS and CDR2 is YYNGEE.

This chain links TRBV4-2 with TRBJ2-7; 8 bases fit TRBD2. The V gene's germline CDR1 is LGHNA and CDR2 YNFKEQ. V was clipped by 2 bases and J by 4 bases; unmatched bases: 4. The length of the CDR3 is 14 residues. The CDR3 is CASSQRVAGYEQYF. CDR3 coding DNA: TGTGCCAGCAGCCAACGAGTAGCGGGGTACGAGCAGTACTTC.